The 2 T cell receptor beta chains given below trace back to one sample, sequenced in a study of early T cells in non-severe SARS-CoV-2 infection. TCRdb analysed the 5' RACE reads with MiXCR anew, one entry per CDR3 protein. The sample consists of over 60,000 distinct CDR3 sequences, 10% of them appearing once. Here the sequenced sample was whole blood, taken at baseline. The receptors originated from an adult who was a healthcare worker with PCR-confirmed SARS-CoV-2 infection or an uninfected control (not recorded which).

The chain joins TRBV6-2 or TRBV6-3 to TRBJ1-5, with no clear D. The germline CDR1 and CDR2 sequences are MNHEY and SVGEGT. V lost 0 bases and J lost 7, with 10 bases in between. The CDR3 sequence is 14 residues long. The CDR3 here is CASSYSGVEQPQHF. In nucleotides, the CDR3 is TGTGCCAGCAGTTACTCCGGGGTAGAACAGCCCCAGCATTTT.

This chain uses TRBV11-2 with TRBJ2-3; no definite D call. Per the germline V gene, CDR1 is SGHAT and CDR2 is FQNNGV. V lost 2 bases and J lost 8, with 8 bases in between. This CDR3 spans 12 amino acids. This CDR3 is CASSLSLGTQYF. DNA of the CDR3: TGTGCCAGCAGCTTAAGTCTGGGTACGCAGTATTTT.